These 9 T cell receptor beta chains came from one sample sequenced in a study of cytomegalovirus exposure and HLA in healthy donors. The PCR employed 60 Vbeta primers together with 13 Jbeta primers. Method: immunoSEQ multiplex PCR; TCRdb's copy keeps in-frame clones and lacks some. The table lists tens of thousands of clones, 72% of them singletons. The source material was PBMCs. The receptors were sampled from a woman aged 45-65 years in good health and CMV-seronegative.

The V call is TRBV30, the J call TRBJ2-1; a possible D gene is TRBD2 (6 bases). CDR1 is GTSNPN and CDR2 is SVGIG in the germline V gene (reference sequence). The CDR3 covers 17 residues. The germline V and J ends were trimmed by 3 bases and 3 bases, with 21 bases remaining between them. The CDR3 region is CAWRSLIGGSLYNEQFF. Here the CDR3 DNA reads TGTGCCTGGAGGTCCTTGATTGGGGGGTCACTCTACAATGAGCAGTTCTTC. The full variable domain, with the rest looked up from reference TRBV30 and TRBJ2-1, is SQTIHQWPATLVQPVGSPLSLECTVEGTSNPNLYWYRQAAGRGLQLLFYSVGIGQISSEVPQNLSASRPQDRQFILSSKKLLLSDSGFYLCAWRSLIGGSLYNEQFFGPGTRLTVL.

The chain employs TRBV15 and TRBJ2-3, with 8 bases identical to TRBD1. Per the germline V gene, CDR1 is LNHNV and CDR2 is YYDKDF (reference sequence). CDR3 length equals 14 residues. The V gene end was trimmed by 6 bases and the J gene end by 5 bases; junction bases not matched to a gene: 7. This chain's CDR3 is CATRPQGEVDTQYF. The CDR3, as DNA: TGTGCCACCAGGCCACAGGGGGAGGTAGATACGCAGTATTTT. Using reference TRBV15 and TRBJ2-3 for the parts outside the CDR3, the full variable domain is DAMVIQNPRYQVTQFGKPVTLSCSQTLNHNVMYWYQQKSSQAPKLLFHYYDKDFNNEADTPDNFQSRRPNTSFCFLDIRSPGLGDTAMYLCATRPQGEVDTQYFGPGTRLTVL.

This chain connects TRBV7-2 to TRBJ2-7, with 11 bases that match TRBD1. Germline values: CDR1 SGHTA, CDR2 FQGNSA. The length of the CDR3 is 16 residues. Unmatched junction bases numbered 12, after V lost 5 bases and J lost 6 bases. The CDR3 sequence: CASSLTRTGGGGEQYF. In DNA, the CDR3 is TGTGCCAGCAGCCTGACCCGGACAGGGGGCGGAGGCGAGCAGTACTTC. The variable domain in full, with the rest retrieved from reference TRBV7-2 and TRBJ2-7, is GAGVSQSPSNKVTEKGKDVELRCDPISGHTALYWYRQSLGQGLEFLIYFQGNSAPDKSGLPSDRFSAERTGGSVSTLTIQRTQQEDSAVYLCASSLTRTGGGGEQYFGPGTRLTVT.

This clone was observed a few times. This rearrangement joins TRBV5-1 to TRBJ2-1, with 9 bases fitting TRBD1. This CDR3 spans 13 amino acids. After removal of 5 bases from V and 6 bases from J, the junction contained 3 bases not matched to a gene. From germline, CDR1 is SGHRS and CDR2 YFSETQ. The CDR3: CASRQDRGNEQFF. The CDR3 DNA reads TGCGCCAGCAGACAGGACAGGGGCAATGAGCAGTTCTTC.

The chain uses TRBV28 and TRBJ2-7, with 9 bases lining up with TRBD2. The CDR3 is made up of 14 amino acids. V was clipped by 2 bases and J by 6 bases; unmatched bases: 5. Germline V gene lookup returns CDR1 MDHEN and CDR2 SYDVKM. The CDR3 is CASSLAGGPGEQYF. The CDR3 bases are TGTGCCAGCAGTTTAGCGGGAGGGCCGGGCGAGCAGTACTTC.

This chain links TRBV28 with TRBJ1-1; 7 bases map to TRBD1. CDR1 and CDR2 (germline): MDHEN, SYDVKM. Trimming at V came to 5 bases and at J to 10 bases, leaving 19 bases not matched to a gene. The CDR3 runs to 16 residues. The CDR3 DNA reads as TGTGCCAGCAGTGACGCCAAGGGGGCATCTTCTTTGCGAGCTTTCTTT. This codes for CASSDAKGASSLRAFF.

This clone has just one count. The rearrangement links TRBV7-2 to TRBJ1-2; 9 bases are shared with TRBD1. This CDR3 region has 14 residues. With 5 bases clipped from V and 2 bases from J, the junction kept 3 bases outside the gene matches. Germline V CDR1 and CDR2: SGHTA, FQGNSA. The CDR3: CASSPGQGNYGYTF. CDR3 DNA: TGTGCCAGCAGCCCAGGACAGGGGAACTATGGCTACACCTTC.

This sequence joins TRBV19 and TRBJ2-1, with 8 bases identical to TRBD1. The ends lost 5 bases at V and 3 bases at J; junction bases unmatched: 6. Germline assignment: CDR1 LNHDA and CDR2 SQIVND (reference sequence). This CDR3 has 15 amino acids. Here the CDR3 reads CASSPDRGGYNEQFF. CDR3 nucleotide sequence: TGTGCCAGTAGTCCTGACAGGGGAGGCTACAATGAGCAGTTCTTC.

CDR3: CASRYLGVTQETQYF. The CDR3 region has the DNA TGCGCCAGCAGATATTTAGGGGTGACCCAAGAGACCCAGTACTTC. The V and J genes are TRBV5-1 and TRBJ2-5, with TRBD1 as a possible D gene (5 bases). Trimming took off 5 bases at V and 1 base at J, with 15 bases between the two ends. CDR3 length: 15 amino acids. Germline-derived CDR1 and CDR2 are SGHRS and YFSETQ.